Below are 10 T cell receptor beta chains sequenced from a single sample in a study of shared clonotypes between healthy human individuals. Only CD45RO-negative cells positively selected for CCR7 counted as naive CD8 cells, so terminally differentiated effector memory CD45RA+ cells were excluded. Some clones are missing from TCRdb's copy, which holds only in-frame ones; the method was immunoSEQ multiplex PCR. Here the sample spans hundreds of thousands of clones, roughly 96% being singletons. Sequences were obtained from naive CD8+ T cells sorted from blood. The source of these receptors is a woman in her twenties or thirties in good health.

V gene TRBV11-1 combines with J gene TRBJ2-7; 7 nucleotides align to TRBD1. CDR3 length: 14 residues. With 5 bases clipped from V and 5 bases from J, the junction kept 9 bases outside the gene matches. CDR1 SGHAT and CDR2 FQDESV come from the germline V gene (reference sequence). The CDR3 DNA is TGTGCCAGCAGCCGCTACAGGGGTGGGAACGAGCAGTACTTC. It encodes CASSRYRGGNEQYF.

CDR3 coding DNA: TGTGCCAGCCGCTTGGACAGCAATCAGCCCCAGCATTTT. This codes for CASRLDSNQPQHF. The rearrangement joins TRBV6-6 to TRBJ1-5; D is unclear. This CDR3 is built from 13 residues. Trimming pared 8 bases from V and 1 base from J, leaving 9 bases between. CDR1 and CDR2 (germline): MNHNY, SVGAGI (reference sequence).

V and J are TRBV28 and TRBJ2-7, with TRBD2 matching 10 bases. V trimming: 2 bases; J trimming: 6 bases; junction bases outside the gene matches: 10. The CDR3 covers 16 residues. Looked up from germline, CDR1 is MDHEN and CDR2 is SYDVKM. The CDR3 spells CASSLAILAGESEQYF. Here the CDR3 DNA reads TGTGCCAGCAGTTTAGCTATTCTAGCGGGAGAATCCGAGCAGTACTTC. The variable domain in full, completed from reference TRBV28 and TRBJ2-7, reads DVKVTQSSRYLVKRTGEKVFLECVQDMDHENMFWYRQDPGLGLRLIYFSYDVKMKEKGDIPEGYSVSREKKERFSLILESASTNQTSMYLCASSLAILAGESEQYFGPGTRLTVT.

V gene TRBV11-2 combines with J gene TRBJ2-7; D is uncertain. Germline V gene lookup returns CDR1 SGHAT and CDR2 FQNNGV. Trimming took off 3 bases at V and 4 bases at J, with 16 bases between the two ends. This CDR3 region has 15 residues. Here the CDR3 reads CASSFDFDRSYEQYF. The DNA of the CDR3 is TGTGCCAGCAGCTTTGACTTTGACCGGTCTTACGAGCAGTACTTC.

The chain couples TRBV9 to TRBJ1-6; D ambiguous. This CDR3 is built from 16 residues. Germline lookup yields CDR1 SGDLS and CDR2 YYNGEE. V dropped 0 bases and J dropped 11 bases, with 18 bases sitting between them. The CDR3 DNA is TGTGCCAGCAGCGTAGGTGGGGAGGAGGTATTGACACCCCTCCACTTT. It specifies CASSVGGEEVLTPLHF.

The rearrangement joins TRBV7-9 to TRBJ2-7; 7 positions match TRBD1. The germline CDR1 and CDR2 sequences are SEHNR and FQNEAQ (reference sequence). Trimming removed 5 bases from V and 0 bases from J; junction bases left unmatched: 10. The CDR3 length is 16 residues. The CDR3 sequence is CASSRGQDRDSYEQYF. In nucleotides, the CDR3 is TGTGCCAGCAGCCGAGGACAGGACCGTGACTCCTACGAGCAGTACTTC.

This clone was seen only once. This chain uses TRBV5-1 with TRBJ1-2; 7 bases line up with TRBD1. CDR3 length: 16 amino acids. V lost 0 bases, J lost 7 bases, and 12 bases stayed unmatched. The germline gives CDR1 SGHRS, CDR2 YFSETQ. CDR3 loop: CASSLAVDRERSGYTF. The CDR3 DNA sequence: TGCGCCAGCAGCTTGGCCGTCGACAGGGAGAGGTCTGGCTACACCTTC.

In the case of this clone: At the DNA level, this CDR3 is encoded by other sequences in the same sample as well. The genes are TRBV27 and TRBJ2-7; a weak D match, TRBD1 (6 bases). Trimming removed 0 bases from V and 6 bases from J, with 9 bases in between. The CDR3 has 13 amino acids. Germline CDR1 reads MNHEY; CDR2 reads SMNVEV (reference sequence). CDR3 coding DNA: TGTGCCAGCAGTTTATCTAGGGGGAGCGAGCAGTACTTC. Residues: CASSLSRGSEQYF.

The gene calls are TRBV6-4 and TRBJ2-7; possibly TRBD1 for D (6 bases). The CDR3 runs to 16 residues. V shed 4 bases and J shed 4 bases, with 20 bases lying between them. The germline CDR1 and CDR2 sequences are MRHNA and SNTAGT. The CDR3 bases are TGTGCCAGCAGTGGTAAGAACGGACAGATAAGATACGAGCAGTACTTC. It specifies CASSGKNGQIRYEQYF.

This clone has only one observation. The V and J genes are TRBV4-1 and TRBJ2-7; 7 bases are a match to TRBD2. Germline CDR1 reads MGHRA; CDR2 reads YSYEKL. This CDR3 is 17 amino acids long. The ends lost 2 bases at V and 2 bases at J; junction bases unmatched: 12. CDR3: CASSQTRSSGLTYEQYF. CDR3 coding DNA: TGCGCCAGCAGCCAAACCCGCTCTAGCGGACTCACCTACGAGCAGTACTTC.